The 19 T cell receptor beta chains listed next were all sequenced from one sample in a study of T-cell reconstitution after alpha-beta-depleted transplantation in children. A TCRbeta library incorporating unique molecular identifiers was prepared. TCRdb reprocessed the PCR reads via MiXCR and lists one record per CDR3 protein. Here the sample spans under 250,000 distinct CDR3 sequences, about 7% being singletons. Sequencing was performed on PBMCs, taken before TCRalphabeta/CD19-depleted stem cell transplant. The receptors derive from a boy aged 2 to 10 with acute lymphoblastic leukemia, due to receive a stem cell transplant.

This clonotype was detected only a few times. The V call is TRBV7-2, the J call TRBJ1-1; the match to TRBD1 covers 7 bases. Germline-derived CDR1 and CDR2 are SGHTA and FQGNSA. There are 14 residues in the CDR3. Losses at the gene ends were 3 bases for V and 5 bases for J; bases not matched to a gene: 6. As DNA, the CDR3 is TGTGCCAGCAGCTTCGACAGGGTCCGAACTGAAGCTTTCTTT. Translated: CASSFDRVRTEAFF. The full variable domain, in which reference TRBV7-2 and TRBJ1-1 provide the parts outside the CDR3, is GAGVSQSPSNKVTEKGKDVELRCDPISGHTALYWYRQSLGQGLEFLIYFQGNSAPDKSGLPSDRFSAERTGGSVSTLTIQRTQQEDSAVYLCASSFDRVRTEAFFGQGTRLTVV.

This clonotype appeared a few times. The chain employs TRBV29-1 and TRBJ1-3, with D unresolved. In germline, CDR1 is SQVTM, CDR2 ANQGSEA. V was trimmed by 3 bases and J by 0 bases, leaving 9 bases between them. The CDR3 covers 14 residues. DNA of the CDR3: TGCAGCGTTGAGGACGGTCTCTCTGGAAACACCATATATTTT. Its protein is CSVEDGLSGNTIYF.

This clonotype was seen many times. This sequence joins TRBV12-3 or TRBV12-4 and TRBJ2-7, with 11 bases that match TRBD2. The CDR3 totals 16 residues. Trimming removed 6 bases from V and 3 bases from J; junction bases left unmatched: 10. The CDR3 DNA follows: TGTGCCAGCAGCCTAATGTCCGGGACTAGCGGCTACGAGCAGTACTTC. As protein: CASSLMSGTSGYEQYF.

V usage is TRBV12-3 or TRBV12-4 and J usage is TRBJ1-4; D unresolved. V was trimmed by 1 base and J by 6 bases, leaving 6 bases between them. The CDR3 contains 13 residues. CDR3 in amino acids: CASSLVGHEKLFF. DNA for the CDR3: TGTGCCAGCAGTTTAGTGGGTCATGAAAAACTGTTTTTT.

J is TRBJ2-7 and V is TRBV10-2, with D possibly being TRBD2 (6 bases). The germline V and J ends were trimmed by 5 bases and 5 bases, with 16 bases remaining between them. The CDR3 runs to 14 residues. The germline V gene has CDR1 WSHSY and CDR2 SAAADI. CDR3 sequence: CASSPRGYYDEQYF. The DNA for the CDR3 is TGCGCCAGCAGTCCACGGGGGTACTACGACGAGCAGTACTTC.

This clonotype has more than one count but fewer than ten. The V and J genes are TRBV10-1 and TRBJ2-3, with D uncertain. The CDR3 is made up of 16 amino acids. Germline V gene data show CDR1 as WNHNN and CDR2 as SYGVQD (reference sequence). Trimming took 1 base from V and 1 from J, leaving 12 bases between them. CDR3 sequence reads: CASSEYTLRRTDTQYF. In nucleotides, the CDR3 is TGCGCCAGCAGTGAGTACACACTAAGACGCACAGATACGCAGTATTTT.

At least ten counts were recorded for this clonotype. The rearrangement links TRBV7-9 to TRBJ2-2; TRBD1 is a possible D gene (5 bases). V was cut by 2 bases and J by 1 base, with 8 bases left in between. The CDR3 consists of 15 residues. Per the germline V gene, CDR1 is SEHNR and CDR2 is FQNEAQ (reference sequence). This CDR3 reads CASSLQGKNTGELFF. The DNA for the CDR3 is TGTGCCAGCAGCTTACAGGGAAAGAACACCGGGGAGCTGTTTTTT.

J is TRBJ2-7 and V is TRBV18; 8 bases align to TRBD2. Trimming at V came to 3 bases and at J to 6 bases, leaving 4 bases not matched to a gene. Germline V lookup: CDR1 KGHSH, CDR2 LQKENI. CDR3 length equals 13 residues. The CDR3 here is CASSPGRGSEQYF. The CDR3 DNA follows: TGTGCCAGCTCACCCGGGAGGGGTTCCGAGCAGTACTTC.

This clonotype was recorded at least ten times. V is TRBV7-2 and J is TRBJ2-2; D remains ambiguous. There are 14 residues in the CDR3. The V end lost 3 bases, the J end lost 5 bases, and 10 bases lay between the germline ends. The germline V gene has CDR1 SGHTA and CDR2 FQGNSA. CDR3 nucleotide sequence: TGTGCCAGCAGCTTCTCGACCGTGACCGGGGAGCTGTTTTTT. Its translation is CASSFSTVTGELFF.

The chain links TRBV3-1 to TRBJ1-1, with D tentatively TRBD1 (5 bases). V lost 1 base, J lost 11 bases, and 17 bases lay in between. The germline V gene has CDR1 LGHDT and CDR2 YNNKEL (reference sequence). This CDR3 has 14 amino acids. In nucleotides, the CDR3 is TGTGCCAGCAGCCAAGGAAGGGACCCCGGTGACGCTTTCTTT. Its translation: CASSQGRDPGDAFF.

This clonotype was counted ten times or more. J is TRBJ2-2 and V is TRBV9, with D uncertain. The CDR3 runs 12 residues. V lost 4 bases to trimming and J lost 3 bases, with 4 bases between them. Germline V gene sequence: CDR1 SGDLS, CDR2 YYNGEE. The DNA of the CDR3 is TGTGCCAGCAGCCCGCACACCGGGGAGCTGTTTTTT. Its protein product is CASSPHTGELFF. Together with reference TRBV9 and TRBJ2-2, the CDR3 gives the full variable domain: DSGVTQTPKHLITATGQRVTLRCSPRSGDLSVYWYQQSLDQGLQFLIQYYNGEERAKGNILERFSAQQFPDLHSELNLSSLELGDSALYFCASSPHTGELFFGEGSRLTVL.

At least ten counts were recorded for this clonotype. This chain joins TRBV4-3 and TRBJ2-2, with D perhaps TRBD1 (6 bases). The CDR3 consists of 15 residues. The V gene lost 0 bases and the J gene lost 5 bases, with 10 bases spanning the gap. Germline values: CDR1 LGHNA, CDR2 YSLEER. The chain's CDR3 is CASSQEGARTGELFF. DNA of the CDR3: TGCGCCAGCAGCCAAGAGGGGGCGCGGACCGGGGAGCTGTTTTTT.

The CDR3 DNA is TGTGCCAGCAGTTCACGACTAGCGGGGGGGGTAGGCGAGCAGTACTTC. The encoded protein is CASSSRLAGGVGEQYF. The rearrangement uses TRBV27 and TRBJ2-7, with 14 bases lining up with TRBD2. Looked up from germline, CDR1 is MNHEY and CDR2 is SMNVEV (reference sequence). The ends lost 4 bases at V and 6 bases at J; junction bases unmatched: 8. The CDR3 covers 16 residues.

Many counts were recorded for this clonotype. V is TRBV7-2 and J is TRBJ1-2; D unresolved. CDR3 size: 13 residues. The ends were cut back, 1 base at V and 4 bases at J, with 7 bases in the middle. From germline, CDR1 is SGHTA and CDR2 FQGNSA. The CDR3 coding sequence is TGTGCCAGCAGCTTAGGACGCCGCTATGGCTACACCTTC. This gives the protein CASSLGRRYGYTF.

Ten or more counts support this clonotype. The V call is TRBV20-1, the J call TRBJ2-5; D ambiguous. There are 14 residues in the CDR3. Germline V lookup: CDR1 DFQATT, CDR2 SNEGSKA (reference sequence). V was clipped by 6 bases and J by 1 base, with 15 bases between them. The CDR3 spells CSAHLRLGQETQYF. Here the CDR3 DNA reads TGCAGTGCCCACCTCCGCCTTGGCCAAGAGACCCAGTACTTC.

This chain joins TRBV4-3 and TRBJ2-1; 8 nucleotides line up with TRBD1. V dropped 4 bases and J dropped 2; count of bases not matched to a gene: 4. The CDR3 sequence is 15 residues long. CDR1 and CDR2 from the germline V gene are LGHNA and YSLEER. The CDR3, as DNA: TGCGCCAGCAGCCGCATACAGGGGGCCTACAATGAGCAGTTCTTC. Residues: CASSRIQGAYNEQFF.

This clonotype has a count of ten or more. The chain uses TRBV29-1 and TRBJ2-3, with D perhaps matching TRBD1 (5 bases). Germline CDR1 reads SQVTM; CDR2 reads ANQGSEA. V was cut by 3 bases and J by 5 bases, with 12 bases left in between. The CDR3 extends over 13 amino acids. In DNA form, the CDR3 reads TGCAGCGTTGAGAAACAGGAAAGAGATACGCAGTATTTT. The encoded protein is CSVEKQERDTQYF.

This clonotype was detected ten times or more. The J gene is TRBJ2-3, the V gene TRBV12-5, with TRBD2 matching over 7 bases. This CDR3 is built from 17 residues. Germline values: CDR1 LGHNT, CDR2 FRNRAP. With 6 bases clipped from V and 0 bases from J, the junction kept 12 bases outside the gene matches. This chain's CDR3 is CASGPLQAGSSTDTQYF. The CDR3, as DNA: TGTGCTAGTGGCCCGCTGCAAGCGGGGAGTAGCACAGATACGCAGTATTTT. The full variable domain, its missing parts supplied by reference TRBV12-5 and TRBJ2-3, is DARVTQTPRHKVTEMGQEVTMRCQPILGHNTVFWYRQTMMQGLELLAYFRNRAPLDDSGMPKDRFSAEMPDATLATLKIQPSEPRDSAVYFCASGPLQAGSSTDTQYFGPGTRLTVL.

This clonotype has only a few counts. The chain recombines TRBV19 with TRBJ1-2; D ambiguous. The CDR3 has 12 amino acids. V shed 7 bases and J shed 8 bases, with 14 bases lying between them. Germline-derived CDR1 and CDR2 are LNHDA and SQIVND (reference sequence). CDR3 sequence: CASTQGAEGYTF. The DNA for the CDR3 is TGTGCCAGTACCCAAGGAGCGGAAGGCTACACCTTC.